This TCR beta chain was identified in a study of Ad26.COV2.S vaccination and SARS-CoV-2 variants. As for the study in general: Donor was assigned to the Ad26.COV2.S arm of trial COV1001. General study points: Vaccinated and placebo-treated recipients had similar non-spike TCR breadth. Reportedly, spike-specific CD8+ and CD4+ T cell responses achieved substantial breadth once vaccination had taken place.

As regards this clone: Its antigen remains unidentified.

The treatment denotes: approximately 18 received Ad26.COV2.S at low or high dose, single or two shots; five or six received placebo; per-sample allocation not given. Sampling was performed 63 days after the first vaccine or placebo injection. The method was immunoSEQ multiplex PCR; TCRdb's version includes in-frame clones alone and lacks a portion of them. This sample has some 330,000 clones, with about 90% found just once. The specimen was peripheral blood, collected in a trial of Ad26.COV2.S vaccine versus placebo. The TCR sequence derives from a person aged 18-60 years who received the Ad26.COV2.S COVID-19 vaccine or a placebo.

The CDR3 nucleotides are TGTGCCAGCAGTTACTCGAGCTATTTTCAAGAGACCCAGTACTTC. This codes for CASSYSSYFQETQYF. The chain carries TRBV6-2 or TRBV6-3 and TRBJ2-5; D remains unclear. Trimming stripped 0 bases from V and 2 bases from J, with 10 bases between. Germline V gives CDR1 MNHEY, CDR2 SVGEGT. The CDR3 loop spans 15 amino acids.